This entry is about one TCR beta chain. What it binds is unknown. These data come from a study of CD8 T cells in Susac syndrome. Each multiple sclerosis control was a treatment-naive patient with relapsing-remitting disease that was either stable or active. Negative isolation yielded CD4+ and CD8+ T cells, and FACS enriched TEMRA cells. Study-wide results and limits: Only a relatively small number of individuals were included in the TCR sequencing and HLA analysis.

Random hexamers were used to reverse transcribe about 0.5 to 1 ug of RNA. It was immunoSEQ multiplex PCR that amplified TCR beta CDR3 across 54 Vbeta and 13 Jbeta. TCRdb re-derived calls from the immunoSEQ multiplex PCR reads in MiXCR, one entry per CDR3 protein. The data contain about 150,000 distinct CDR3 sequences, nearly 97% of them singletons. Germline loops: CDR1 DFQATT, CDR2 SNEGSKA (reference sequence). The V segment lost 3 bases and the J segment 2 bases; nucleotides outside the gene matches: 3. The CDR3 is 13 residues long. The sequence was obtained from a human donor with multiple sclerosis. The chain joins TRBV20-1 to TRBJ1-2, with TRBD1 identical over 7 bases. The sequencing input was CD8+ T cells from PBMCs. CDR3 coding DNA: TGCAGTGCTAGCCACAGGGGAAACTATGGCTACACCTTC. This codes for CSASHRGNYGYTF.